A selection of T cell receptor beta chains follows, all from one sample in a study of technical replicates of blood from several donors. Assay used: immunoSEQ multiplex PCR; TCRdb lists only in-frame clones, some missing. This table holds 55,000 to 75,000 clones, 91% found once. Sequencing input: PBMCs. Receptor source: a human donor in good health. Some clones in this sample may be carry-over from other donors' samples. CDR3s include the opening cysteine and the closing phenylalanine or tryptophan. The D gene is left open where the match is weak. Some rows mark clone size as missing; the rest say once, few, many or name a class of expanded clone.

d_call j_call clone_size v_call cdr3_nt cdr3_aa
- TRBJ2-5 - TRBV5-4 TGTGCCAGCAGCTCACAAGAGACCCAGTACTTC CASSSQETQYF
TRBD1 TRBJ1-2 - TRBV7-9 TGTGCCAGCAGCTCGGACAGGGGGCTGGATGGCTACACCTTC CASSSDRGLDGYTF
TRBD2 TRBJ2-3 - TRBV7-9 TGTGCCAGCAGCTCAAGACTAGCGGGAGCTGAAGATACGCAGTATTTT CASSSRLAGAEDTQYF
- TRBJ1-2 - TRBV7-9 TGTGCCAGCAGCTTAGAGGGGTTGGGATATGGCTACACCTTC CASSLEGLGYGYTF
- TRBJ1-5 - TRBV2 TGTGCCAGCAGTGACCAGTGGGCCAATCAGCCCCAGCATTTT CASSDQWANQPQHF
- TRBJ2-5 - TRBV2 TGTGCCAGCAGCCGGGACCAAGAGACCCAGTACTTC CASSRDQETQYF
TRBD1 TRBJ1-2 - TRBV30 TGTGCCTGGAGTCGAACAGGGGGCGGTTATGGCTACACCTTC CAWSRTGGGYGYTF
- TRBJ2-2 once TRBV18 TGTGCCAGCTCACCCCTGCGGCCCGGAATCGCGAACACCGGGGAGCTGTTTTTT CASSPLRPGIANTGELFF
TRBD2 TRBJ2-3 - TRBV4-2 TGTGCCAGCAGCCAAGATTTCGGGACTACCACGTTTACGCAGTATTTT CASSQDFGTTTFTQYF
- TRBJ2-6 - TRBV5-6 TGTGCCAGCAGCAGCAGACATTCTGGGGCCAACGTCCTGACTTTC CASSSRHSGANVLTF
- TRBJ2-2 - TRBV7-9 TGTGCCAGCAGCTTAGCGCAAGGGCGGGGCACCGGGGAGCTGTTTTTT CASSLAQGRGTGELFF
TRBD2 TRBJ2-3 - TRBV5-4 TGTGCCAGCAGCCCAAGGACTAGCGGGATGGGCACAGATACGCAGTATTTT CASSPRTSGMGTDTQYF
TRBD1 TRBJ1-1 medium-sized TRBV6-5 TGTGCCAGCAGTTTTACCGGGACAGTGAACACTGAAGCTTTCTTT CASSFTGTVNTEAFF
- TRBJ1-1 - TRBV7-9 TGTGCCAGCAGCTTAGCGTATACAGGGTGGGAAGCTTTCTTT CASSLAYTGWEAFF
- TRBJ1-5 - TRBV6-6 TGTGCCAGCAGTGTACCGGGGGAGAATCAGCCCCAGCATTTT CASSVPGENQPQHF
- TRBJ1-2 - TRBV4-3 TGCGCCAGCAGCCAAGACGGAAAGGGGCTCCCTAGAGGCTACACCTTC CASSQDGKGLPRGYTF
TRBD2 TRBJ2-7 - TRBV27 TGTGCCAGCAGTCGCGGGGGGGGTTACGAGCAGTACTTC CASSRGGGYEQYF
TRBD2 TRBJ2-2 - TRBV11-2 TGTGCCAGCAGCGGACTAGCGGGAGTAGGAGGGGAGCTGTTTTTT CASSGLAGVGGELFF
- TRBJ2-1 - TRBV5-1 TGCGCCAGCAGCCCATCGGGGGATGAGCAGTTCTTC CASSPSGDEQFF
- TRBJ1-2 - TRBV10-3 TGTGCCATCAGTGAGTCGCGGACATCCGATGGCTACACCTTC CAISESRTSDGYTF
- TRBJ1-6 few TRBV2 TGTGCCAGCAGAGCCTATATCGGGTCCTATTATAACTTT CASRAYIGSYYNF
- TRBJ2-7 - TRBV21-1 TGTGCCAGCAGCAGCCAATCCTTTAGCGGGAGGGCCTACGAGCAGTACTTC CASSSQSFSGRAYEQYF
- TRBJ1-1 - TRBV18 TGTGCCAGCTCACCAAGGTTAGGGGACACTGAAGCTTTCTTT CASSPRLGDTEAFF
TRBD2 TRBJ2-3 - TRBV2 TGTGCCAGCAGTGAAACCAGCGGGAGGTGGGATACGCAGTATTTT CASSETSGRWDTQYF
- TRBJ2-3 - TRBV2 TGTGCCAGCAGTGAGGCCGGGCGGGTGGATACGCAGTATTTT CASSEAGRVDTQYF
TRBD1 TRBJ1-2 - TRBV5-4 TGTGCCAGCAGCCAGGACAGGGGTGACTATGGCTACACCTTC CASSQDRGDYGYTF
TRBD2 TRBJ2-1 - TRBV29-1 TGCAGCGTGGAGGGACTAGCGTTTTACAATGAGCAGTTCTTC CSVEGLAFYNEQFF
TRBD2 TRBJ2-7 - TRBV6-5 TGTGCCAGCAGTTACCCTAGCGGGGGGGCCTACGAGCAGTACTTC CASSYPSGGAYEQYF
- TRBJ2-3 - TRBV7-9 TGTGCCAGCAGCTTAGAGGGGTTAGGTACGCAGTATTTT CASSLEGLGTQYF
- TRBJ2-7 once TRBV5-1 TGCGCCAGCAGCTTGGAGTCGGGGTCCTACGAGCAGTACTTC CASSLESGSYEQYF
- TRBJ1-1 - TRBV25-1 TGTGCCAGCAGGGGATCGGGGGAAAATGAAGCTTTCTTT CASRGSGENEAFF
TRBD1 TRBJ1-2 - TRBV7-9 TGTGCCAGCAGCGGGGGCCCGGGACAGGGATTATCCCACACCTTC CASSGGPGQGLSHTF
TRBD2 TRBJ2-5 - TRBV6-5 TGTGCCAGCAGTTACCCGGGACTAGGGCAAGAGACCCAGTACTTC CASSYPGLGQETQYF
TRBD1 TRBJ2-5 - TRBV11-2 TGTGCCAGCAGCTCGACAGGGGGTGCACGGGAGACCCAGTACTTC CASSSTGGARETQYF
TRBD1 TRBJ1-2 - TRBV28 TGTGCCAGCAGGGGGACAGGGGGCCCCCATGGCTACACCTTC CASRGTGGPHGYTF
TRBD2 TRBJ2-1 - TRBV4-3 TGCGCCAGCAGCCAAGTAGCGGGAGGAGAGTTTGAGCAGTTCTTC CASSQVAGGEFEQFF
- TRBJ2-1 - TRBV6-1 TGTGCCAGCAGGGCCAGGGATTCGGGCAATGAGCAGTTCTTC CASRARDSGNEQFF
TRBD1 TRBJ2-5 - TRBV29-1 TGCAGCGTTGACGACCTTAGACAGGGCCAATACTTC CSVDDLRQGQYF